Listed here are 30 T cell receptor gamma chains from one sample, sequenced in a study of γδ T cells in repeated Plasmodium falciparum infection. TCRdb re-called the multiplex PCR reads via CATT. The sample has approximately 28,000 gamma-chain clones, 3% seen once. Bulk repertoires came from Vgamma9/Vdelta2+ or Vdelta2-negative gammadelta T cells flow-sorted from PBMC. Sequencing used gamma-delta T cells from blood. The source is a pool of human donors (malaria-infected and uninfected, not separated).

This clone has a handful of counts. This likely reflects a read error, since a far larger clone is one base away. The same CDR3 is also encoded by other DNA sequences in this sample. This rearrangement joins TRGV9 to TRGJP1. The J gene, absent from TCRdb, was called here by matching the DNA to germline. This CDR3 region has 15 residues. Germline V gene sequence: CDR1 GITISATS, CDR2 ISYDGTV (reference sequence). DNA of the CDR3: TGTGCCCTGTGGGAGGGATATACCACTGGTTGGTTCAAGATATTT. It encodes CALWEGYTTGWFKIF.

This clone has just a few counts. The protein recorded in TCRdb matches a much larger clone and deviates from this DNA's translation at residue 5, suggesting a read error; the protein here is obtained by translating the DNA. V usage is TRGV9 and J usage is TRGJ1 or TRGJ2. Because TCRdb records no J gene, it was assigned here through a match of the DNA to germline. Unmatched junction bases numbered 11, after V lost 6 bases and J lost 0 bases. This CDR3 is 15 amino acids long. Germline V lookup: CDR1 GITISATS, CDR2 ISYDGTV (reference sequence). In DNA, the CDR3 is TGTGCCTTGTGGAATGTCAATCAGAATTATTATAAGAAACTCTTT. This translates into CALWNVNQNYYKKLF.

About this clone: TCRdb has a much larger clone's protein, which differs at residue 13 from the translation of this DNA, likely because of a read error; what is shown is the protein translated from the DNA. The chain combines TRGV9 with TRGJP. Here the J gene came from matching the DNA to germline, since TCRdb omits it. Germline CDR1 GITISATS, CDR2 ISYDGTV (reference sequence). The CDR3 covers 17 residues. The CDR3 here is CALWEKGQELGKEIKVF. CDR3 DNA: TGTGCCTTGTGGGAGAAGGGGCAAGAGTTGGGCAAAGAAATCAAGGTATTT.

This clone has ten or more counts. The rearrangement links TRGV5 to TRGJ1 or TRGJ2. The V gene's germline CDR1 is VINAFY and CDR2 YDVSNSKD. The V segment lost 0 bases and the J segment 5 bases; nucleotides outside the gene matches: 13. CDR3 length: 16 residues. The CDR3 coding sequence is TGTGCCACCTGGGACAGGCAATTGTTGTGGAATTATAAGAAACTCTTT. Translating it yields CATWDRQLLWNYKKLF.

This clone has a handful of counts. The TCRdb protein comes from a much larger clone and disagrees with this DNA's translation at residue 9, likely due to a read error; the protein given here is derived from the DNA. The chain combines TRGV4 with TRGJ1 or TRGJ2. The J gene is absent in TCRdb and was assigned here via DNA matching to germline. Trimming cost V 2 bases and J 5 bases; bases outside gene matches: 9. The CDR3 extends over 14 amino acids. CDR1 is EGSTGY, CDR2 YDSYTSSV, per germline. CDR3 DNA sequence: TGTGCCACCTGGGATGCCCCGGATCATTATAAGAAACTCTTT. Protein product: CATWDAPDHYKKLF.

Of note for this clone: This DNA translates differently at residue 5 from the TCRdb protein, which is that of a much larger clone; a read error is likely, and the protein shown is the DNA's own translation. This chain links TRGV8 with TRGJ1 or TRGJ2. The J gene was missing in TCRdb and was found by matching the end of the DNA to germline. This CDR3 spans 13 amino acids. CDR1 and CDR2 (germline): VENAVY, YDSYNSRV. J lost 1 base, V lost 5 bases, and 5 bases had no gene match. The CDR3 DNA reads as TGTGCCACCTGGGTTGACAATTATTATAAGAAACTCTTT. Translated: CATWVDNYYKKLF.

A note on this clone: The protein in TCRdb stems from a much larger clone and differs at residue 10 from this DNA's translation, likely a read error; here the protein is translated from the DNA. CDR3 protein: CATWDGRSPRKLF. CDR3 bases: TGTGCCACCTGGGACGGGCGCTCCCCTAGGAAACTCTTT. This chain uses TRGV2 with TRGJ1 or TRGJ2. Here the J gene came from matching the DNA to germline, since TCRdb omits it. J gave up 12 bases and V 0 bases, and 11 bases lay outside the gene matches. The germline V gene has CDR1 EGSNGY and CDR2 YDSYNSKV. The CDR3 extends over 13 amino acids.

About this clone: A read error likely explains why the TCRdb protein, taken from a much larger clone, differs from this DNA's translation at residue 9; the protein shown is translated from the DNA. The J gene is TRGJP, the V gene TRGV9. TCRdb offers no J gene call, so here the DNA was matched to germline to obtain one. This CDR3 region has 18 residues. Germline CDR1 is GITISATS and CDR2 is ISYDGTV (reference sequence). The V gene end was trimmed by 1 base and the J gene end by 9 bases; junction bases not matched to a gene: 12. The CDR3, as DNA: TGTGCCTTGTGGGAGGTAAGAACGCTCCGGTTGGGCAAAAAAATCAAGGTATTT. This translates into CALWEVRTLRLGKKIKVF.

This clone was seen repeatedly, ten times or more. Translating this DNA gives a protein that differs at residue 10 from the TCRdb one, which belongs to a much larger clone; a read error is likely, and the protein shown is this translation. The chain recombines TRGV3 with TRGJ1 or TRGJ2. CDR3 size: 12 residues. The germline V gene encodes CDR1 VTNTFY and CDR2 YDVSTARD (reference sequence). The CDR3, as DNA: TGTGCCACCTGGGACAGGCTATATAAGAGACTCTTT. This encodes CATWDRLYKRLF.

As concerns this clone: A junction boundary mismatches the germline segment, possibly from a read error. The V and J genes are TRGV9 and TRGJP. The J gene, not given by TCRdb, was assigned here from a germline match of the nucleotide sequence. The CDR3 spans 16 residues. Germline V gene sequence: CDR1 GITISATS, CDR2 ISYDGTV (reference sequence). The chain's CDR3 is CALWAVRVLGPKIKVF. The CDR3 DNA is TGTGCCTTGTGGGCGGTGCGAGTGTTGGGCCCAAAAATCAAGGTATTT.

This clone was seen ten or more times. The protein held in TCRdb is that of a much larger clone and does not match this DNA's translation at residue 4, likely because of a read error; the protein shown is translated from the DNA. CDR3 residues: CATRDGPWIKTF. CDR3 coding DNA: TGTGCCACCCGGGACGGGCCTTGGATCAAGACGTTT. The V gene is TRGV2, the J gene TRGJP2. TCRdb lists no J gene, so it was determined here by aligning the DNA to germline. Germline V gene data show CDR1 as EGSNGY and CDR2 as YDSYNSKV. CDR3 length: 12 amino acids.

This clone appeared many times. The amino acid sequence in TCRdb belongs to a much larger clone and departs from this DNA's translation at residue 5, likely a sequencing read error; the sequence shown is translated from the DNA. The V gene is TRGV4, the J gene TRGJ1 or TRGJ2. TCRdb records no J gene; here it was assigned by comparing the DNA to germline. Trimming cost V 6 bases and J 3 bases; bases outside gene matches: 8. CDR1 and CDR2 from the germline V gene are EGSTGY and YDSYTSSV. The CDR3 sequence is 13 residues long. The CDR3 protein is CATWNAPYYKKLF. The DNA of the CDR3 is TGTGCCACCTGGAATGCGCCTTATTATAAGAAACTCTTT.

This clone was recorded many times. TCRdb's listed protein matches a much larger clone and diverges from this DNA's translation at residue 9, likely through a read error; the protein shown comes from the DNA. J gene calling gave no result, while the V gene is TRGV9. Per germline, CDR1 GITISATS and CDR2 ISYDGTV (reference sequence). The CDR3 has 11 amino acids. CDR3 sequence reads: CALWETYKELF. DNA for the CDR3: TGTGCCTTGTGGGAGACCTATAAGGAACTCTTT.

A remark on this clone: TCRdb pairs this DNA with a much larger clone's protein that differs at residue 3, likely a read error; the protein shown was translated from the DNA. The genes are TRGV9 and TRGJP. No J segment appears in TCRdb, so it was assigned here by matching the sequence to germline. Germline V gives CDR1 GITISATS, CDR2 ISYDGTV (reference sequence). The CDR3 runs 19 residues. The chain's CDR3 is CASWEGETRQELGKKIKVF. DNA of the CDR3: TGTGCCTCGTGGGAGGGGGAGACCCGGCAAGAGTTGGGCAAAAAAATCAAGGTATTT.

Only a few counts were recorded for this clone. A far larger clone is one base from this, pointing to a likely read error. The sample holds other DNA sequences that translate to the same CDR3. The V call is TRGV9, the J call TRGJ1 or TRGJ2. The J gene, absent from TCRdb, was called here by matching the DNA to germline. CDR1 and CDR2 from the germline V gene are GITISATS and ISYDGTV (reference sequence). V lost 2 bases and J lost 4; bases outside the gene matches: 11. CDR3 size: 15 residues. For the CDR3, the DNA is TGTGCCTTGTGGGAGGCCCGGGAGAACTATTATAAGAAACTCTTT. This codes for CALWEARENYYKKLF.

This clone was recorded at least ten times. A far larger clone is only one base removed, so a read error is likely. The same CDR3 arises from other DNA sequences in this sample as well. No J gene was called, and the V gene is TRGV9. Germline V gene lookup returns CDR1 GITISATS and CDR2 ISYDGTV (reference sequence). The CDR3 runs 12 residues. CDR3 residues: CALWEVQGDKLF. DNA for the CDR3: TGTGCCTTGTGGGAGGTGCAGGGTGATAAACTCTTT.

Only a few counts were recorded for this clone. A read error is the likely source, as a far larger clone sits one nucleotide away. Other DNA sequences in this sample translate to the same CDR3. This chain connects TRGV2 to TRGJP2. As TCRdb names no J gene, one was assigned here on the basis of a DNA match to germline. The CDR3 is 13 amino acids. V was pared by 7 bases and J by 8 bases, with 10 bases of the junction left unmatched. Germline CDR1 reads EGSNGY; CDR2 reads YDSYNSKV. The CDR3: CATCRPGDWIKTF. Here the CDR3 DNA reads TGTGCCACCTGTCGTCCTGGCGATTGGATCAAGACGTTT.

This clone is labeled medium-sized. The CDR3 spells CATWDLENYYKKLF. The CDR3 coding sequence is TGTGCCACCTGGGACCTCGAGAATTATTATAAGAAACTCTTT. This sequence joins TRGV2 and TRGJ1 or TRGJ2. Per the germline V gene, CDR1 is EGSNGY and CDR2 is YDSYNSKV. This CDR3 contains 14 residues. Trimming removed 3 bases from V and 0 bases from J; junction bases left unmatched: 5.

This clone occurred a few times. TCRdb's protein, taken from a much larger clone, differs from this DNA's translation at residue 4, likely owing to a read error; the protein displayed comes from the DNA. V and J are TRGV9 and TRGJP. Matching the DNA to germline supplied the J gene, which TCRdb does not give. The CDR3 covers 17 residues. The germline V gene has CDR1 GITISATS and CDR2 ISYDGTV (reference sequence). CDR3 region: CALCEVPLELGKKIKVF. CDR3 bases: TGTGCCTTGTGTGAGGTGCCGTTGGAGTTGGGCAAAAAAATCAAGGTATTT.

This clone has a handful of counts. For this DNA, TCRdb reports the protein of a much larger clone, which diverges at residue 9, most likely from a read error; the protein presented here is translated directly from the DNA. This chain uses TRGV9 with TRGJP. The J gene is not listed in TCRdb, so it was assigned here from a DNA match to germline. This CDR3 has 19 residues. Unmatched junction bases numbered 12, after V lost 0 bases and J lost 7 bases. The germline V gene encodes CDR1 GITISATS and CDR2 ISYDGTV (reference sequence). The CDR3 loop is CALWEVHLGRELGKKIKVF. The CDR3 DNA reads TGTGCCTTGTGGGAGGTGCATTTGGGGAGGGAGTTGGGCAAAAAAATCAAGGTATTT.

This clone was counted ten times or more. It is likely a read error: a sequence one base away is far more abundant. Within the sample, other DNA sequences also encode this same CDR3. The chain links TRGV4 to TRGJ1 or TRGJ2. The J gene, missing from TCRdb, was assigned here through DNA to germline matching. The V gene's germline CDR1 is EGSTGY and CDR2 YDSYTSSV. This CDR3 is 15 amino acids long. The DNA for the CDR3 is TGCGCCACCTGGGATGGGCGGCTTATTTCTTATAAGAAACTCTTT. This encodes CATWDGRLISYKKLF.

This clone was found many times. The gene calls are TRGV9 and TRGJ1 or TRGJ2. Germline values: CDR1 GITISATS, CDR2 ISYDGTV (reference sequence). This CDR3 region has 13 residues. V was clipped by 0 bases and J by 12 bases; unmatched bases: 11. CDR3 in amino acids: CALWEVRAAWKLF. CDR3 bases: TGTGCCTTGTGGGAGGTGCGGGCAGCTTGGAAACTCTTT.

In this sample, this clone turned up many times. TCRdb attributes to this sequence the protein of a much larger clone, which differs from the DNA translation at residue 9; a read error is likely, and the protein displayed is translated from the DNA. The rearrangement uses TRGV8 and TRGJ1 or TRGJ2. This CDR3 spans 11 amino acids. The germline CDR1 and CDR2 sequences are VENAVY and YDSYNSRV. This chain's CDR3 is CATWDSDKRLF. The CDR3 DNA reads as TGTGCCACCTGGGATAGTGATAAGAGACTCTTT.

This clone occurred a few times. TCRdb's entry gives the protein of a much larger clone, which mismatches this DNA's translation at residue 11, likely from a read error; the protein reported here is translated from the DNA. The CDR3: CALWDSPILFIRYKKLF. The CDR3 region has the DNA TGTGCCTTGTGGGACTCACCTATCTTATTCATCCGTTATAAGAAACTCTTT. The rearrangement uses TRGV9 and TRGJ1 or TRGJ2. The J gene, missing from TCRdb, was assigned here through DNA to germline matching. Germline CDR1 is GITISATS and CDR2 is ISYDGTV (reference sequence). V shed 4 bases, J shed 6 bases, and the junction held 21 bases outside the gene matches. This CDR3 is built from 17 residues.

The sample holds many counts of this clone. This likely came from a read error, as a far larger clone is one base away. Other nucleotide sequences in the sample specify the same CDR3. The chain is built from TRGV4 and TRGJ1 or TRGJ2. The J gene is not listed in TCRdb, so it was assigned here from a DNA match to germline. Germline trimming cut 0 bases from V and 5 bases from J; bases unmatched to any gene: 7. Per germline, CDR1 EGSTGY and CDR2 YDSYTSSV. The CDR3 length is 14 residues. CDR3 sequence: CATWDGRVNYKKLF. CDR3 nucleotides: TGTGCCACCTGGGATGGGCGAGTGAATTATAAGAAACTCTTT.

This clone was observed at least ten times. TCRdb records a much larger clone's protein for this DNA, with a difference at residue 8 that likely arises from a read error; the protein given is the translation of the DNA. The chain has TRGV9 and TRGJP2. The J gene, missing from TCRdb, was assigned here through DNA to germline matching. V lost 2 bases, J lost 15 bases, and 6 bases stayed unmatched. The CDR3 runs 11 residues. Germline CDR1 reads GITISATS; CDR2 reads ISYDGTV (reference sequence). The DNA of the CDR3 is TGTGCCTTGTGGGAGGGTCGGGTCAAGACGTTT. Translated: CALWEGRVKTF.

A word on this clone: This DNA's translation and the protein TCRdb lists, from a much larger clone, do not match at residue 11, likely due to a read error; the protein shown is translated from the DNA. The chain has TRGV9 and TRGJ1 or TRGJ2. CDR1 and CDR2 from the germline V gene are GITISATS and ISYDGTV (reference sequence). CDR3 length: 13 amino acids. The chain's CDR3 is CALWEVGFRKRLF. CDR3 DNA: TGTGCCTTGTGGGAGGTGGGGTTTAGGAAGAGACTCTTT.

This clone appeared a few times. TCRdb attributes to this sequence the protein of a much larger clone, which differs from the DNA translation at residue 14; a read error is likely, and the protein displayed is translated from the DNA. The chain uses TRGV9 and TRGJP. CDR1 and CDR2 from the germline V gene are GITISATS and ISYDGTV (reference sequence). This CDR3 region has 17 residues. Here the CDR3 reads CALWEVRWELGKKSKVF. The CDR3 coding sequence is TGTGCCTTGTGGGAGGTGCGTTGGGAGTTGGGCAAAAAAAGCAAGGTATTT.

At least ten counts were recorded for this clone. This DNA translates differently at residue 7 from the TCRdb protein, which is that of a much larger clone; a read error is likely, and the protein shown is the DNA's own translation. The V gene is TRGV2, the J gene TRGJ1 or TRGJ2. Germline values: CDR1 EGSNGY, CDR2 YDSYNSKV. The CDR3 has 13 amino acids. The V segment lost 0 bases and the J segment 7 bases; nucleotides outside the gene matches: 6. CDR3 coding DNA: TGTGCCACCTGGGACGGGCAGGAATATAAGAAACTCTTT. It translates to CATWDGQEYKKLF.

This clone was picked up many times. The protein held in TCRdb is that of a much larger clone and does not match this DNA's translation at residue 5, likely because of a read error; the protein shown is translated from the DNA. The rearrangement links TRGV2 to TRGJ1 or TRGJ2. Here the J gene was assigned by germline matching of the DNA, as TCRdb has none. This CDR3 contains 14 residues. Germline V gene data show CDR1 as EGSNGY and CDR2 as YDSYNSKV. CDR3 DNA sequence: TGTGCCACCTGGAACGGGCCGGATTATTATAAGAAACTCTTT. Residues: CATWNGPDYYKKLF.